This TCR beta chain was profiled in a study of blood T cell repertoires in COVID-19. Study in general: The study drew acute and convalescent COVID-19 samples from the United States, Italy and Spain. PBMCs, B-cell-depleted T cells, or T cells were the source of the cDNA or gDNA that made up the material.

The germline gives CDR1 MNHEY, CDR2 SVGAGI. The CDR3 spans 16 residues. Trimming removed 2 bases from V and 8 bases from J, with 19 bases in between. Methods used by the authors: Reference gene primer amplification gave nucleated cell count estimates. The protocol was immunoSEQ multiplex PCR, while the TCRdb copy is restricted to in-frame clones and leaves out a portion. The DNA was the basis for D and trimming; V, J and clone size are from that table. The sample yields around 200,000 clones, approximately 80% seen once. This receptor was identified in a woman aged 70-85 years with COVID-19, enrolled during active disease. Specimen: peripheral blood. The V and J genes are TRBV6-5 and TRBJ1-5; tentative D call: TRBD1 (5 bases). The chain's CDR3 is CASSYRLMGGTEPQHF. The CDR3 coding sequence is TGTGCCAGCAGTTACCGCCTTATGGGGGGGACGGAGCCCCAGCATTTT.